This T cell receptor (beta chain) is from a study of blood T cell repertoires in COVID-19. On the study more broadly: From the United States, Italy and Spain came samples of acute and convalescent COVID-19. T cells, B-cell-depleted T cells, or PBMCs provided the cDNA or gDNA that served as material.

In the original workflow: Nucleated cell number was recorded as an estimate derived from reference gene primer amplification. Measured with immunoSEQ multiplex PCR; TCRdb has only the in-frame clones, and not every one. V, J and clone size are those of that table, while D and trimming were read from the DNA. The table shows 250,000 to 300,000 clones, with roughly 83% occurring only once. The CDR3 runs to 12 residues. The germline CDR1 and CDR2 sequences are SGHAT and FQNNGV. V gave up 6 bases and J gave up 7 bases, with 12 bases separating them. This sequence joins TRBV11-2 and TRBJ1-2; D possibly corresponds to TRBD1 (5 bases). This TCR came from a man in his sixties who had recovered from COVID-19. The sample consisted of peripheral blood. The CDR3 coding sequence is TGTGCCAGCAGTTACAGGTCTGGTGGCTACACCTTC. Its translation is CASSYRSGGYTF. Using reference TRBV11-2 and TRBJ1-2 for the parts outside the CDR3, the full variable domain is EAGVAQSPRYKIIEKRQSVAFWCNPISGHATLYWYQQILGQGPKLLIQFQNNGVVDDSQLPKDRFSAERLKGVDSTLKIQPAKLEDSAVYLCASSYRSGGYTFGSGTRLTVV.